This T cell receptor (beta chain) was recorded in a study of identical twins (dated by TCRdb to the mid-2010s). As for the study more broadly: To test whether fetal clonotypes persist, the study used deep sequencing on TCR alpha and beta repertoires from monozygotic twins, unrelated adults of various ages, and cord blood. To rule out contamination, the twin experiments were replicated at different times with different library preparation protocols. Summary of the overall study and its limitations: Because the same donors could not be followed over many years, the conclusions relied on cross-sectional statistical analysis. In beta out-of-frame sequences, excess twin sharing was weaker, because having fewer shared sequences lowered the signal-to-noise ratio. Abundant cord blood beta clonotypes carried fewer insertions; young adult naive repertoires showed a weaker similar trend, while memory repertoires showed none. Zero-insertion analyses could be partly confounded by invariant T cells such as MAIT and iNKT, although diverse VJ usage argued against such confounding for most clonotypes. In monozygotic twins, out-of-frame TCR alpha sharing was systematically underestimated by recombination models, although the models agreed with sharing between unrelated individuals. Compared with coincidental sharing between unrelated individuals, out-of-frame TCR alpha sequences shared between twins had an excess of sequences with low generation probability.

Library creation used 5' RACE. For sequencing, an Illumina HiSeq 2000 was employed. A universal primer binding site was introduced by template switching, and a unique molecular identifier was present in the final cDNA, enabling accurate counting of TCR cDNA molecules. Specific primers in the conserved constant-segment region were used to synthesize first-strand cDNA for the TCR alpha and beta chains. Each cDNA library was double barcoded, with a SMART-Mk sample barcode plus Illumina barcodes, to control for contamination. TruSeq adapter sequences and Illumina sample barcodes were added in two successive PCR steps. TCR alpha and beta cDNA libraries were sequenced on the Illumina HiSeq platform with custom primers. From the authors' description of their analysis: Unique molecular identifiers were extracted from raw reads with MiGEC, and CDR3 positions were determined with MiXCR. Recombination models were inferred per individual with the repgenHMM and IGoR tools using an EM algorithm. The tcR package in R was used for shared clonotype analysis, with sharing normalized by the product of cloneset sizes. Out-of-frame nonproductive sequences were analyzed to study raw recombination free of thymic and clonal selection effects. TCRdb redid the processing of the public reads, applying fastp at Q25 and MiXCR, and retained in-frame beta chains. Entries that share a CDR3 protein sequence are merged under the most common genes and DNA. It is TCRdb's table, rather than the study itself, that gives the V and J calls and clone size. Across this sample there are 430,000 or so distinct CDR3 sequences, with around 24% seen only once. The ten largest clonotypes hold roughly 3% of the sample.

This clonotype was counted between two and nine times. Its binding antigen is unknown. No per-base quality is available; no much larger clone lies one base away. Every donor was a healthy Caucasian. Three pairs of female monozygotic twins, all aged roughly 18 to 30 years, made up the twin cohort. CD4+ and CD8+ T cell populations were isolated with positive isolation kits from Invitrogen. Reading from cysteine to phenylalanine, the CDR3 counts 15 amino acids. Only CDR3 DNA remains: 45 bases, in frame from the first base. V is shortened by 6 bases, J by 1 base, and the region joining them spans 10 bases. The sample was also reused in another study, on T cells expressing NK-cell markers. The second study reports: In sorted CD3+CD56+NKG2C+, CD3+CD56+NKG2C- and CD3+CD56-NKG2C+ T-cell subsets from several donors, TCR beta-chain repertoires were profiled. Seven of the eight sequenced donors were HCMV-seropositive and one was HCMV-seronegative. To restrict sorting to alphabetaTCR-expressing T cells, an anti-gammadeltaTCR antibody was added in several experiments. In over five donors, the dominant CD3+CD56+NKG2C+ clonotypes were among the top 10 CD8+ clonotypes and accounted for about 1.0-7.0% of CD8+ T cells. Those dominant clonotypes were again the most abundant among CD3+CD56-NKG2C+ cells in a handful of donors, at about 28.3-60.1%. It remained unclear whether the expanded NKG2C-expressing T cell clones were specific for HCMV antigens. The eight sequenced donors were randomly selected healthy volunteers, three men and five women. HCMV-specific IgG was detected in serum with a commercial ELISA kit to determine HCMV serostatus. MIGEC handled demultiplexing of the reads and grouping by UMI, while MiTCR was used to assemble and quantify clonotypes. To exclude erroneous sequences, any TCR cDNA sequence not supported by at least two reads was discarded. The tcR package was used for downstream repertoire analysis, and clonotypes were matched between fractions using CDR3 nucleotide sequence together with V segment. VDJmatch was used to annotate antigen specificity against VDJdb, with one amino acid substitution allowed in CDR3.

The source material was CD4+ T cells sorted from blood. Recombination linked TRBV12-3 or TRBV12-4 to TRBJ2-6, with a tentative D gene TRBD1 over 5 matching bases. This TCR was recovered from a woman aged 18-29 years in good health. The nucleotide sequence is TGTGCCAGCAGCACCCAGGGTTCTGGGGCCAACGTCCTGACTTTC. Its protein product is CASSTQGSGANVLTF.